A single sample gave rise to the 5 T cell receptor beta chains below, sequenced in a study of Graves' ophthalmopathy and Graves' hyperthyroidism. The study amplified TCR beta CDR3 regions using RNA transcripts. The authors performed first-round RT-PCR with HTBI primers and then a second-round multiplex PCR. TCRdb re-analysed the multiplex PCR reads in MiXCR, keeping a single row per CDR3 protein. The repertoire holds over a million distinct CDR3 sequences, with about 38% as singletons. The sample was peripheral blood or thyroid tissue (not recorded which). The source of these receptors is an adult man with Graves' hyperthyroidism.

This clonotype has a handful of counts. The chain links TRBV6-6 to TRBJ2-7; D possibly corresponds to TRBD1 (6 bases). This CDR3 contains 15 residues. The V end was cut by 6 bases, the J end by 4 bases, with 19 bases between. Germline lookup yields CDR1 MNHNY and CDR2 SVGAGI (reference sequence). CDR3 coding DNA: TGTGCCAGCAGCACCACAGGGAGTGGGGTTTACGAGCAGTACTTC. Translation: CASSTTGSGVYEQYF.

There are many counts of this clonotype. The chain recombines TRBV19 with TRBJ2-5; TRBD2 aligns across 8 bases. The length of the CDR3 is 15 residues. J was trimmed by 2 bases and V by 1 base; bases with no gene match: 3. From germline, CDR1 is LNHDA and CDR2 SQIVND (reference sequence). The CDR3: CASSIGSGTQETQYF. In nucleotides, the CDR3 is TGTGCCAGTAGTATAGGTAGCGGGACGCAAGAGACCCAGTACTTC. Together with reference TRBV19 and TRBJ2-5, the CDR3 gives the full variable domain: DGGITQSPKYLFRKEGQNVTLSCEQNLNHDAMYWYRQDPGQGLRLIYYSQIVNDFQKGDIAEGYSVSREKKESFPLTVTSAQKNPTAFYLCASSIGSGTQETQYFGPGTRLLVL.

The CDR3 bases are TGTGCCAGCAGTGCCGACAGGGGTGGGAACGAGCAGTACTTC. Translation gives CASSADRGGNEQYF. The chain uses TRBV28 and TRBJ2-7; 8 bases line up with TRBD1. With 5 bases clipped from V and 5 bases from J, the junction kept 8 bases outside the gene matches. Germline values: CDR1 MDHEN, CDR2 SYDVKM. This CDR3 region has 14 residues.

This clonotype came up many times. CDR3 in amino acids: CASSPSGGREQYF. The CDR3 DNA reads as TGTGCCAGCAGCCCCTCAGGGGGCCGGGAGCAGTACTTC. J is TRBJ2-7 and V is TRBV7-8; 8 nucleotides match TRBD1. The CDR3 runs 13 residues. Germline trimming cut 5 bases from V and 7 bases from J; bases unmatched to any gene: 7. Per the germline V gene, CDR1 is SGHVS and CDR2 is FQNEAQ.

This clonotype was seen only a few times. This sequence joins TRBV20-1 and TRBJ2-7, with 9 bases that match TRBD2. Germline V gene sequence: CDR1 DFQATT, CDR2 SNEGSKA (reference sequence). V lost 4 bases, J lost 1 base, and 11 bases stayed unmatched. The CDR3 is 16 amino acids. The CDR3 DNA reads TGCAGTGCTACACCTCTTAGCGGGGGAGCTTCCTACGAGCAGTACTTC. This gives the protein CSATPLSGGASYEQYF.